The rows below give T cell receptor beta chains drawn from one sample of a study of cytomegalovirus exposure and HLA in healthy donors. Sequencing used immunoSEQ multiplex PCR; TCRdb keeps in-frame clones, though not all of them. Of some 120,000 clones in the sample, roughly 79% were seen once. The sequenced material came from PBMCs. These receptors were obtained from a woman aged 25 to 39 in good health and CMV-seronegative. Both conserved end residues are part of each CDR3. D genes are given only for firm matches. Clone size appears in some rows only: once, few, many, or a class for an expanded clone.

CDR3 | DNA | size | V | D | J
CASSPSPGVNTGELFF | TGTGCCAGCTCACCAAGCCCAGGGGTGAACACCGGGGAGCTGTTTTTT | NA | TRBV18 | NA | TRBJ2-2
CASSWPGQGYVEAFF | TGTGCCAGCAGCTGGCCCGGACAGGGGTACGTTGAAGCTTTCTTT | NA | TRBV7-8 | TRBD1 | TRBJ1-1
CASRGGLESNEQFF | TGTGCCAGCCGTGGGGGACTAGAGAGCAATGAGCAGTTCTTC | few | TRBV19 | TRBD2 | TRBJ2-1
CASSLDIRDSGNTIYF | TGTGCCAGCAGTCTCGACATTCGGGACTCTGGAAACACCATATATTTT | NA | TRBV28 | NA | TRBJ1-3
CASSLISGEKLFF | TGTGCCAGCAGCTTAATCTCAGGTGAAAAACTGTTTTTT | NA | TRBV11-2 | NA | TRBJ1-4
CASSLAGDREETQYF | TGTGCCAGCAGCTTAGCGGGGGACAGGGAAGAGACCCAGTACTTC | NA | TRBV7-3 | TRBD1 | TRBJ2-5
CASSVGQARESYGYTF | TGTGCCAGCAGTGTGGGACAGGCGAGGGAGAGCTATGGCTACACCTTC | NA | TRBV25-1 | TRBD1 | TRBJ1-2
CASSSGTSGFYEQYF | TGTGCCAGCAGCTCCGGGACTAGCGGATTCTACGAGCAGTACTTC | NA | TRBV7-2 | TRBD2 | TRBJ2-7
CASISPGANTEAFF | TGTGCCAGCATATCCCCAGGTGCGAACACTGAAGCTTTCTTT | NA | TRBV28 | NA | TRBJ1-1
CASTDSGGYGYTF | TGTGCCAGCACTGATTCCGGGGGCTATGGCTACACCTTC | NA | TRBV6-6 | NA | TRBJ1-2
CASSLAGAETQYF | TGTGCCAGCAGTTTGGCGGGAGCCGAGACCCAGTACTTC | once | TRBV6-5 | TRBD2 | TRBJ2-5
CASSSAGRALYF | TGTGCCAGCAGCTCGGCGGGACGAGCTTTGTACTTC | NA | TRBV28 | NA | TRBJ2-4
CASSQAPLEQYF | TGTGCCAGCAGCCAGGCACCCCTCGAGCAGTACTTC | NA | TRBV14 | NA | TRBJ2-7
CASSLGDSRDTQYF | TGTGCCAGCAGTTTGGGGGACTCACGGGATACGCAGTATTTT | NA | TRBV28 | NA | TRBJ2-3
CASSVKASGTIEQYF | TGTGCCAGCAGTGTGAAGGCTAGCGGGACTATAGAGCAGTACTTC | NA | TRBV6-4 | TRBD2 | TRBJ2-7
CASSLAGQRNYEQYF | TGTGCCAGCAGCTTAGCGGGACAGAGGAACTACGAGCAGTACTTC | NA | TRBV7-9 | TRBD1 | TRBJ2-7
CASSGDSSYHEQFF | TGTGCCAGTAGTGGGGACTCTAGTTATCATGAGCAGTTCTTC | once | TRBV19 | NA | TRBJ2-1
CASTQGARNWAFF | TGTGCCAGCACCCAGGGGGCGCGAAACTGGGCTTTCTTT | NA | TRBV28 | TRBD1 | TRBJ1-1
CASSFPSNEQFF | TGTGCCAGCAGCTTTCCCTCCAATGAGCAGTTCTTC | NA | TRBV11-2 | NA | TRBJ2-1
CASLGGGKDTQYF | TGCGCCAGCTTAGGCGGGGGTAAAGATACGCAGTATTTT | few | TRBV10-2 | TRBD2 | TRBJ2-3
CASSRTPNTEAFF | TGTGCCAGCAGTCGGACACCGAACACTGAAGCTTTCTTT | once | TRBV7-7 | NA | TRBJ1-1
CASSSGLGGYNEQFF | TGTGCCAGCTCATCGGGGTTAGGGGGATACAATGAGCAGTTCTTC | NA | TRBV18 | NA | TRBJ2-1
CASSLTDSQNEKLFF | TGTGCCAGCAGTCTTACGGACAGCCAAAATGAAAAACTGTTTTTT | NA | TRBV6-1 | NA | TRBJ1-4
CASSILGLAGGSSYNEQFF | TGTGCCAGTAGTATATTAGGACTAGCGGGAGGATCCTCCTACAATGAGCAGTTCTTC | NA | TRBV19 | TRBD2 | TRBJ2-1
CASIRTPGGYTEAFF | TGCGCCAGCATTAGGACACCGGGAGGGTACACTGAAGCTTTCTTT | NA | TRBV10-1 | NA | TRBJ1-1
CASSIFAGSSYNNEQFF | TGTGCCAGTAGTATATTCGCCGGGAGCTCGTACAACAATGAGCAGTTCTTC | NA | TRBV19 | NA | TRBJ2-1
CASSLGTGDGYGYTF | TGCGCCAGCAGTCTGGGGACAGGGGATGGCTATGGCTACACCTTC | few | TRBV5-1 | TRBD1 | TRBJ1-2
CASSPGTQGGDTQYF | TGTGCCAGCTCACCGGGAACCCAAGGAGGAGATACGCAGTATTTT | NA | TRBV18 | NA | TRBJ2-3
CATSGYNEQFF | TGTGCCACCTCGGGGTACAATGAGCAGTTCTTC | NA | TRBV28 | NA | TRBJ2-1
CASRNSGGPYNEQFF | TGTGCCAGCAGGAATAGCGGGGGCCCCTACAATGAGCAGTTCTTC | NA | TRBV27 | TRBD2 | TRBJ2-1
CASSYRLAGGGYEQFF | TGTGCCAGCAGTTACCGGCTAGCGGGAGGAGGCTATGAGCAGTTCTTC | once | TRBV6-5 | TRBD2 | TRBJ2-1